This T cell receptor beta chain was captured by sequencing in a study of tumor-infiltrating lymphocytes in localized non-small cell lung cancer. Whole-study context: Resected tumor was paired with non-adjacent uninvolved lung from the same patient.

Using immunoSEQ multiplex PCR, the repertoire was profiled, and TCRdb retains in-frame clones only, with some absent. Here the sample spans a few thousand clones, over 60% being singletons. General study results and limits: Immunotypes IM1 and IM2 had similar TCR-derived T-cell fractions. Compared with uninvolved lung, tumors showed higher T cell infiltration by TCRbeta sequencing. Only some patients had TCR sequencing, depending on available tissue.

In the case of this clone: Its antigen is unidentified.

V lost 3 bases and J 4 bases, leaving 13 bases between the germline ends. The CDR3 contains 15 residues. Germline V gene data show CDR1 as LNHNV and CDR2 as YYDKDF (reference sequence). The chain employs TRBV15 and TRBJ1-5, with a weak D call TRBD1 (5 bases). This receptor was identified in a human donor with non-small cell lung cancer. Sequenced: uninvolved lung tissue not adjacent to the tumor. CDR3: CATSRRDSRNQPQHF. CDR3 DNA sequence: TGTGCCACCAGCAGGCGAGACAGTCGAAATCAGCCCCAGCATTTT.